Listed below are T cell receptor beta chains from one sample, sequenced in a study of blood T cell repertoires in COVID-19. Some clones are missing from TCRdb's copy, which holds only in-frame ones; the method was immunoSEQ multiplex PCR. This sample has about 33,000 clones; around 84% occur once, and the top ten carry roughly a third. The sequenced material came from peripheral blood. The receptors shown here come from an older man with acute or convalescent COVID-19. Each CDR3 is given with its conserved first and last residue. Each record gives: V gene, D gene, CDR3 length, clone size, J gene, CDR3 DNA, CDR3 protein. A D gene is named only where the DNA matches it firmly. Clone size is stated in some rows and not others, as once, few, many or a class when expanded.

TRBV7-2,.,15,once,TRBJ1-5,TGTGCCAGCAGCTTGTCCGGGGTGAGCAATCAGCCCCAGCATTTT,CASSLSGVSNQPQHF
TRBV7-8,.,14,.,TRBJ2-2,TGTGCCAGCAGCTGGGGGGTATCTACCGGGGAGCTGTTTTTT,CASSWGVSTGELFF
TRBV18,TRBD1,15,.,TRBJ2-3,TGTGCCAGCTCACCTTTAGGGACAGGGAGGGATACGCAGTATTTT,CASSPLGTGRDTQYF
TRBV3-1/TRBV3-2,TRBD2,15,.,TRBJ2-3,TGTGCCAGCAGCGCCCGCGGGGGTAGCACAGATACGCAGTATTTT,CASSARGGSTDTQYF
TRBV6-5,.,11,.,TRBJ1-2,TGTGCCAGCAGGGGCCTCTATGGCTACACCTTC,CASRGLYGYTF
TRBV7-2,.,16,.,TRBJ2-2,TGTGCCAGCAGCTTAGCGGGCGGTGGGGGGTTCGGGGAGCTGTTTTTT,CASSLAGGGGFGELFF
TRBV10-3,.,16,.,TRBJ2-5,TGTGCCATCAGTGTGGAACAGGGAGGGCGATCCGGGACCCAGTACTTC,CAISVEQGGRSGTQYF
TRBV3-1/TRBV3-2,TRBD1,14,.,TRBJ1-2,TGTGCCAGCAGCCAAGCGGTAGGGGGCAATGGCTACACCTTC,CASSQAVGGNGYTF
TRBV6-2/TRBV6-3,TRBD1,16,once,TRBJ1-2,TGTGCCAGCAGTCATGGACAGGGTGCGACTAACTATGGCTACACCTTC,CASSHGQGATNYGYTF
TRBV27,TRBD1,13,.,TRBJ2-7,TGTGCCAGCGGATTTGGGACAGACTACGAGCAGTACTTC,CASGFGTDYEQYF
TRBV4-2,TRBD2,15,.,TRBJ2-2,TGTGCCAGCAATAGCGGGGGGGGTGTCACCGGGGAGCTGTTTTTT,CASNSGGGVTGELFF
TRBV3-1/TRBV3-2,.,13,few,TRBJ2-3,TGTGCCACCCTACTCAAAAGCACAGATACGCAGTATTTT,CATLLKSTDTQYF
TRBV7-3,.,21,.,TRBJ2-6,TGTGCCAGCAGCTTAAGGGTAAGTAGAGGGTGGGGTCAATCTGGGGCCAACGTCCTGACTTTC,CASSLRVSRGWGQSGANVLTF
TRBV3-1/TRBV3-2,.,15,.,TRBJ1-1,TGTGCCAGCAGCCAAGCCGCTAGCGCGAACACTGAAGCTTTCTTT,CASSQAASANTEAFF
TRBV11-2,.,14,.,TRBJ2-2,TGTGCCAGCAGCTTTGTGGGCACACAGCTTGAGCTGTTTTTT,CASSFVGTQLELFF
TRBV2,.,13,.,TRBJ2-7,TGTGCCAGCAAACGAAGTCCTACCTACGAGCAGTACTTC,CASKRSPTYEQYF
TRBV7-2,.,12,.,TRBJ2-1,TGTGCCAGCAGCTTAGTTCAGAATGAGCAGTTCTTC,CASSLVQNEQFF
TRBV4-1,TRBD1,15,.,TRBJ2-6,TGCGCCAGCAGCCGAGGGGGCAATAGGGCCAACGTCCTGACTTTC,CASSRGGNRANVLTF
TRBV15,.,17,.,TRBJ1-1,TGTGCCACCAGCAGAGATTCGTGGGCTTCGGGGAACAGTGAAGCTTTCTTT,CATSRDSWASGNSEAFF
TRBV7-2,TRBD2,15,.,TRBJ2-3,TGTGCCAGCAGGTTACCGGGACTAGGTGCAGATACGCAGTATTTT,CASRLPGLGADTQYF
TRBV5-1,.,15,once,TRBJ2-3,TGCGCCAGCAGCCTTCCCGGAGGGCGTTTAGATACGCAGTATTTT,CASSLPGGRLDTQYF
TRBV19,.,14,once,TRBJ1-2,TGTGCCAGTAGTCCCCAGGACAAGAACTATGGCTACACCTTC,CASSPQDKNYGYTF
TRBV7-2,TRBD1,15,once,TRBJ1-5,TGTGCCAGCAGCCTGGCCGGGACAGGGAAGTTCCCCCAGCATTTT,CASSLAGTGKFPQHF
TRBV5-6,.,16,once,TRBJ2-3,TGTGCCAGCAGCCCCGGACTCAAAACATCGGCAGATACGCAGTATTTT,CASSPGLKTSADTQYF